This T cell receptor (beta chain) was captured in a study of T cells in Graves' hyperthyroidism and ophthalmopathy. At the level of the study: Peripheral blood specimens were obtained at initial diagnosis, prior to any treatment.

Used for diagnoses were clinical symptoms, serum thyroxine and TRAb, thyroid ultrasound and orbital computed tomography. The TCR beta CDR3 regions underwent amplification using RNA transcripts as the source. TCR CDR3 underwent first-round RT-PCR with the HTBI primer set. TCRdb re-called the multiplex PCR reads through MiXCR, storing one row per CDR3 protein. The repertoire consists of 400,000 to 600,000 distinct CDR3 sequences, with 20% to 25% occurring once and the leading ten covering around 27%. At least ten counts were recorded for this clonotype. Its matching antigen is unknown. Notes on the study in general: In the analysis, a 13 V-J model separated ophthalmopathy from stable hyperthyroidism.

The germline CDR1 and CDR2 sequences are LNHDA and SQIVND (reference sequence). The CDR3 runs to 16 residues. The V gene lost 0 bases and the J gene lost 0 bases, with 11 bases spanning the gap. Sequencing was carried out using blood. The receptor comes from a man between 18 and 35 years old with Graves' hyperthyroidism. This chain links TRBV19 with TRBJ1-1; D call uncertain. The CDR3, as DNA: TGTGCCAGTAGTATAGAGGGCAGCTTCATGAACACTGAAGCTTTCTTT. Translated, it gives CASSIEGSFMNTEAFF.